Listed here are 20 T cell receptor beta chains from one sample, sequenced in a study of T-cell memory formation after mild COVID-19. TCRdb reprocessed the 5' RACE reads via MiXCR and lists one record per CDR3 protein. The profile shows about 390,000 distinct CDR3 sequences, 15% to 20% of them singletons. The source material was PBMCs or a T cell subset sorted from them (not recorded which). These receptors were taken from a man aged 18 to 30 who had mild COVID-19 (a few samples of this study predate the infection). Cell type and time point are not known.

This clonotype appeared many times. V gene TRBV7-2 combines with J gene TRBJ2-4; weak D call: TRBD1 (5 bases). Deletions cut 2 bases from V and 6 bases from J, with 8 bases between. This CDR3 comprises 13 residues. Germline V lookup: CDR1 SGHTA, CDR2 FQGNSA. The CDR3 spells CASSLQGGNIQYF. The CDR3 DNA reads as TGTGCCAGCAGCTTACAGGGTGGAAACATTCAGTACTTC.

The genes are TRBV28 and TRBJ2-5; D not resolved. V lost 2 bases and J 2 bases, leaving 12 bases between the germline ends. CDR1 is MDHEN and CDR2 is SYDVKM in the germline V gene. There are 15 residues in the CDR3. CDR3 in DNA: TGTGCCAGCAGTTTAGTCGGGCAGGCACAAGAGACCCAGTACTTC. Translating it yields CASSLVGQAQETQYF.

This clonotype was observed many times. This chain links TRBV11-2 with TRBJ2-7; 9 bases fit TRBD1. This CDR3 is 16 amino acids long. CDR1 and CDR2 (germline): SGHAT, FQNNGV. Trimming at V came to 1 base and at J to 7 bases, leaving 11 bases not matched to a gene. CDR3 region: CASSLGLGQGGGEQYF. The CDR3 coding sequence is TGTGCCAGCAGCTTAGGGCTGGGACAGGGAGGTGGGGAGCAGTACTTC.

This clonotype was picked up a small number of times. The J gene is TRBJ1-2, the V gene TRBV5-1; perhaps TRBD1 as D (6 bases). This CDR3 comprises 15 residues. V gave up 3 bases and J gave up 2 bases, with 14 bases separating them. CDR1 is SGHRS, CDR2 YFSETQ, per germline. The CDR3 DNA reads TGCGCCAGCAGCTCCACAGGGCTAAGGAACTATGGCTACACCTTC. Translated, it gives CASSSTGLRNYGYTF.

This clonotype appeared a few times. V usage is TRBV7-2 and J usage is TRBJ1-2; D unclear. The CDR3 contains 14 residues. The V end was cut by 4 bases, the J end by 0 bases, with 9 bases between. Per the germline V gene, CDR1 is SGHTA and CDR2 is FQGNSA. The CDR3 sequence is CASSSQRANYGYTF. The CDR3 nucleotides read TGTGCCAGCAGCTCCCAGCGAGCTAACTATGGCTACACCTTC.

In this sample, this clonotype turned up a few times. This chain's CDR3 is CASRPRGSSGNFAYNEQFF. DNA for the CDR3: TGTGCCAGCAGACCCCGCGGGAGTAGCGGGAATTTCGCCTACAATGAGCAGTTCTTC. The chain carries TRBV12-3 or TRBV12-4 and TRBJ2-1, with TRBD2 identical over 8 bases. The CDR3 totals 19 residues. The trim removed 6 bases at V and 2 bases at J, leaving 18 bases unmatched.

This clonotype has just a few counts. V gene TRBV6-1 combines with J gene TRBJ1-4; D perhaps matches TRBD1 (5 bases). The CDR3 runs 17 residues. Germline V gene sequence: CDR1 MNHNS, CDR2 SASEGT. Trimming cost V 1 base and J 9 bases, with 21 bases left between them. The CDR3 loop reads CASSEDPWDPGEQKLFF. DNA for the CDR3: TGTGCCAGCAGTGAAGACCCCTGGGACCCGGGAGAGCAAAAACTGTTTTTT.

As regards this clonotype: At one of its ends the junction is not consistent with the germline gene, which may arise from a read error. The chain is built from TRBV5-6 and TRBJ1-2, with 7 bases fitting TRBD1. This CDR3 has 12 amino acids. Germline V gene sequence: CDR1 SGHDT, CDR2 YYEEEE. CDR3 sequence (DNA): TGTGCCAGCAGCTTGGGGGTCGGGGACAGACTCTTC. This sequence encodes CASSLGVGDRLF.

This clonotype was counted a few times. The CDR3 bases are TGTGCCAGCACCCCTGGGGCGGCGAACACTGAAGCTTTCTTT. It yields the protein CASTPGAANTEAFF. This sequence joins TRBV12-3 or TRBV12-4 and TRBJ1-1, with D maybe TRBD1 (5 bases). Between the trimmed V and J ends, which lost 7 bases and 1 base, there was a span of 13 bases. This CDR3 is built from 14 residues.

This clonotype was observed a few times. The chain has TRBV7-2 and TRBJ2-3, with D tentatively TRBD1 or TRBD2 (5 bases each). Looked up from germline, CDR1 is SGHTA and CDR2 is FQGNSA. V was trimmed by 5 bases and J by 0 bases, leaving 9 bases between them. The CDR3 extends over 14 amino acids. The CDR3 nucleotides are TGTGCCAGCAGCCGAGAGGGGAGCACAGATACGCAGTATTTT. It translates to CASSREGSTDTQYF.

The V gene is TRBV7-6, the J gene TRBJ1-1; 7 nucleotides align to TRBD1. Germline loops: CDR1 SGHVS, CDR2 FNYEAQ. Unmatched junction bases numbered 6, after V lost 6 bases and J lost 5 bases. The CDR3 is 13 amino acids. The CDR3 region is CASRPTGSTEAFF. The CDR3 DNA follows: TGTGCCAGCAGGCCGACAGGGAGTACTGAAGCTTTCTTT.

This clonotype was picked up a small number of times. V and J are TRBV20-1 and TRBJ1-2; D remains ambiguous. The CDR3 is made up of 11 amino acids. V lost 6 bases and J 5 bases, leaving 10 bases between the germline ends. Per the germline V gene, CDR1 is DFQATT and CDR2 is SNEGSKA (reference sequence). CDR3 nucleotides: TGCAGTGCCGCAGAGGCTTATGGCTACACCTTC. It yields the protein CSAAEAYGYTF.

This chain joins TRBV2 and TRBJ1-6; D possibly corresponds to TRBD1 (5 bases). Trimming left V 8 bases short and J 7 bases short, with 15 bases between. Germline lookup yields CDR1 SNHLY and CDR2 FYNNEI. The CDR3 contains 14 residues. The CDR3 nucleotides are TGTGCCAGCGGTTACCGGGACGGGAATTCACCCCTCCACTTT. The encoded protein is CASGYRDGNSPLHF.

This chain links TRBV3-1 with TRBJ2-5; D is unresolved. CDR1 and CDR2 from the germline V gene are LGHDT and YNNKEL (reference sequence). Trimming cost V 5 bases and J 4 bases, with 17 bases left between them. The CDR3 covers 15 residues. The DNA for the CDR3 is TGTGCCAGCAGCACACCCCGGGCGTCGGCAGAGACCCAGTACTTC. Translating gives CASSTPRASAETQYF.

A few counts support this clonotype. This chain connects TRBV6-6 to TRBJ1-6; D not resolved. Trimming removed 0 bases from V and 10 bases from J, with 10 bases in between. CDR1 and CDR2 from the germline V gene are MNHNY and SVGAGI (reference sequence). The CDR3 contains 14 residues. Here the CDR3 reads CASSYSRPNSPLHF. CDR3 coding DNA: TGTGCCAGCAGTTACTCCAGACCGAACTCACCCCTCCACTTT.

Only a few counts were recorded for this clonotype. The chain couples TRBV7-6 to TRBJ2-7; tentative D call: TRBD1 (5 bases). The CDR3 consists of 15 residues. CDR1 and CDR2 from the germline V gene are SGHVS and FNYEAQ. V lost 5 bases and J lost 3, with 17 bases in between. CDR3 sequence reads: CASSQSAGWNYEQYF. CDR3 nucleotides: TGTGCCAGCAGCCAGTCGGCAGGGTGGAACTACGAGCAGTACTTC.

This clonotype was seen a few times. The V and J genes are TRBV27 and TRBJ1-2, with D possibly being TRBD1 (5 bases). The CDR3 totals 15 residues. CDR1 and CDR2 (germline): MNHEY, SMNVEV (reference sequence). Trimming stripped 8 bases from V and 3 bases from J, with 19 bases between. DNA for the CDR3: TGTGCCAGCGGCTTGCTCGGGGGAACCTACTATGGCTACACCTTC. It codes for CASGLLGGTYYGYTF.

This clonotype showed up just a few times. This sequence joins TRBV12-3 or TRBV12-4 and TRBJ2-5; D unresolved. Trimming took 0 bases from V and 4 from J, leaving 9 bases between them. CDR3 size: 14 residues. CDR3 sequence (DNA): TGTGCCAGCAGTTTAGCGTACAGTACAGAGACCCAGTACTTC. It encodes CASSLAYSTETQYF.

A few counts support this clonotype. The chain links TRBV6-2 or TRBV6-3 to TRBJ2-7; D call uncertain. The CDR3 runs 14 residues. In germline, CDR1 is MNHEY, CDR2 SVGEGT. Trimming removed 4 bases from V and 2 bases from J, with 12 bases in between. CDR3 protein: CASSFRRTPYEQYF. The CDR3 DNA reads as TGTGCCAGCAGTTTCAGACGTACCCCCTACGAGCAGTACTTC.

The genes are TRBV5-1 and TRBJ2-1; D might be TRBD1 (6 bases). Germline V gene data show CDR1 as SGHRS and CDR2 as YFSETQ. V was pared by 0 bases and J by 4 bases, with 20 bases between. The CDR3 has 18 amino acids. CDR3 bases: TGCGCCAGCAGCTTGGACAATCACGGGGCAGGGGTTTACAATGAGCAGTTCTTC. Residues: CASSLDNHGAGVYNEQFF.